This TCR beta chain was obtained from a study of T-cell reconstitution after alpha-beta-depleted transplantation in children. Preparation of the TCRbeta library was carried out with unique molecular identifiers. From the PCR reads, TCRdb called clonotypes with MiXCR, one entry per CDR3 protein. In the table there are approximately 270,000 distinct CDR3 sequences, about a tenth of which are singletons. The CDR3 contains 18 residues. V was pared by 3 bases and J by 3 bases, with 9 bases of the junction left unmatched. Germline loops: CDR1 SGHRS, CDR2 YFSETQ. This receptor was identified in a human donor who donated a stem cell graft to a child with SCID. The sample consisted of PBMCs from the stem cell graft donor, taken from the stem cell graft. The V and J genes are TRBV5-1 and TRBJ2-2, with 12 bases fitting TRBD1. CDR3 region: CASSSGQGALLDTGELFF. CDR3 DNA sequence: TGCGCCAGCAGCTCGGGACAGGGGGCACTTCTGGACACCGGGGAGCTGTTTTTT.